The present T cell receptor beta chain was sequenced within a study of blood T cell repertoires in COVID-19 (dated by TCRdb to the early 2020s). Turning to the overall study: Collaborator samples came from the United States, Italy and Spain and covered acute and convalescent phases of COVID-19. The prospective study material was composed of cDNA or gDNA derived from T cells, B-cell-depleted T cells, or PBMCs. Deeply sampled blood TCRbeta repertoires from subjects exposed to, actively infected with, or recovered from COVID-19 were included in the dataset. The repertoires were made available in a free public database intended to serve as a resource for research on the immune response to SARS-CoV-2. Samples were obtained from the ongoing ImmuneRACE study (first 160 participants) and from about 1,300 subjects provided by 6 global collaborators. A de-identified subject ID, COVID-19 status, age in years and sex were almost always included in the sample metadata. HLA class I and class II types, where available, came from metadata supplied by the sample provider rather than from assay-based typing. Paper-wide results and their limitations: The quantity of clinical and demographic metadata differed by source and by participant and was supplied without curation.

Collaborating institutions collected whole blood in K2EDTA tubes following their own protocols. For TCRbeta analysis, collaborators shipped samples in one of three forms: frozen whole blood, isolated PBMCs, or DNA extracted from either of those sample types. Counted from cysteine to phenylalanine, this CDR3 has 14 amino acids. Just CDR3 DNA is preserved here, 42 bases in frame from base 1. V loses 0 bases of germline sequence and J loses 7 bases, and the interval between the two ends is 11 bases. CDR1 is given as SGHRS and CDR2 as YFSETQ, both from the germline V gene. For this clone: Its antigen is currently not known. No base-level quality is on record; no much larger clone is a single base apart.

TCRbeta CDR3 regions were amplified from genomic DNA using the immunoSEQ Assay, a bias-controlled multiplex PCR. Regarding the original processing steps: The number of nucleated cells in each sample was estimated from the amplification of reference gene primers within the assay. To quantify the absolute abundance of each unique TCRbeta CDR3 rearrangement, sequence reads were collapsed and filtered. For each sample, productive Simpson clonality was calculated as the square root of Simpson's diversity index across productive rearrangements. Not all clones reach the TCRdb copy of this immuneACCESS table, which keeps in-frame sequences only. Checked studies attribute under half of the gap to unresolved V genes and leave the rest unexplained. V, J and clone size are taken as reported in that table, and D and trimming were inferred from the DNA itself. The sample yields about 160,000 clones; 90% to 95% were counted once. About 5% of the sample goes to the ten largest clones.

This TCR was recovered from a woman in her forties or fifties with acute or convalescent COVID-19. The sample comprised peripheral blood. The chain is assembled from TRBV5-1 and TRBJ2-1; the best D guess is TRBD1, with 6 bases matching. The nucleotide sequence is given as TGCGCCAGCAGCTTGGCTCCAGGGGAGAATGAGCAGTTCTTC. Its protein reads: CASSLAPGENEQFF.